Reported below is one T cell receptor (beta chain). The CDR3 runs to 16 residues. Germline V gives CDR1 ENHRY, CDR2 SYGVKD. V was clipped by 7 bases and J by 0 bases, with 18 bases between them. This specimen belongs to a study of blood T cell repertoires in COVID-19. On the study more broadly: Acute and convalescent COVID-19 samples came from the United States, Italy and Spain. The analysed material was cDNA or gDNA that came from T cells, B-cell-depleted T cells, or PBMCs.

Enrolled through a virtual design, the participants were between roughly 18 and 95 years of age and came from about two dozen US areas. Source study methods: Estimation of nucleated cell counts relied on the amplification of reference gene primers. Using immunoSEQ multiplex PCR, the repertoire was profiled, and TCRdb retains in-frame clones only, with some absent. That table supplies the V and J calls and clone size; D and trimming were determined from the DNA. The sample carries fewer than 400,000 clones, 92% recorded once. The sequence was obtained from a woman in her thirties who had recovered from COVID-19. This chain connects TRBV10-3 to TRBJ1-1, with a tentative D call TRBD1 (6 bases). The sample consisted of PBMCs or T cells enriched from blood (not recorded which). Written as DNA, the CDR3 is TGTGCCATCATGCGGACAGCACTTCCGATGAACACTGAAGCTTTCTTT. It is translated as CAIMRTALPMNTEAFF.